Following are 32 T cell receptor beta chains from one sample sequenced in a study of patients and donors after allogeneic stem cell transplantation. Via MiXCR, TCRdb re-called the RT-PCR reads, giving one row per CDR3 protein. The table lists some 960,000 distinct CDR3 sequences, roughly 18% of them singletons. The sequencing input was blood, either unsorted or a sorted T cell fraction (not recorded which). These receptors were obtained from a human donor who was either an allogeneic HSCT recipient or a stem cell or donor lymphocyte infusion donor (not recorded which). It is not recorded whose cells these are; they may come from a transplant donor.

This clonotype has at least ten counts. The chain recombines TRBV7-9 with TRBJ2-7, with TRBD1 as a possible D gene (5 bases). The CDR3 has 14 residues. CDR1 and CDR2 from the germline V gene are SEHNR and FQNEAQ (reference sequence). With 0 bases removed from V and 3 bases from J, the gap between germline ends came to 9 bases. CDR3 residues: CASSLAHRNYEQYF. In nucleotides, the CDR3 is TGTGCCAGCAGCTTAGCGCACAGGAACTACGAGCAGTACTTC.

This clonotype was recorded a few times. The chain is built from TRBV7-9 and TRBJ1-1; D is possibly TRBD1 (5 bases). From germline, CDR1 is SEHNR and CDR2 FQNEAQ (reference sequence). CDR3 length: 17 residues. Trimming shortened V by 1 base and J by 4 bases, and 19 bases separated the two germline ends. Here the CDR3 reads CASSLVSGRSRGTEAFF. The DNA of the CDR3 is TGTGCCAGCAGCTTAGTTTCAGGGCGTTCGAGGGGCACTGAAGCTTTCTTT.

The V and J genes are TRBV24-1 and TRBJ2-3, with D maybe TRBD1 (5 bases). The length of the CDR3 is 17 residues. CDR1 and CDR2 (germline): KGHDR, SFDVKD. Trimming left V 2 bases short and J 6 bases short, with 20 bases between. CDR3 sequence: CATSDSSGAPFSDTQYF. In DNA form, the CDR3 reads TGTGCCACCAGTGATTCCAGTGGGGCTCCGTTTTCCGATACGCAGTATTTT.

The rearrangement uses TRBV10-3 and TRBJ2-1; D not resolved. The germline V gene encodes CDR1 ENHRY and CDR2 SYGVKD. V dropped 3 bases and J dropped 3 bases, with 3 bases sitting between them. CDR3 length: 12 amino acids. The CDR3 is CAISDGYNEQFF. DNA for the CDR3: TGTGCCATCAGTGACGGCTACAATGAGCAGTTCTTC.

This clonotype was seen a handful of times. V usage is TRBV12-3 or TRBV12-4 and J usage is TRBJ1-5, with D unresolved. The V gene lost 7 bases and the J gene lost 9 bases, with 10 bases spanning the gap. The CDR3 totals 11 residues. The CDR3 DNA reads as TGTGCCAGCACGTCGCTCGGGCCCCAGCATTTT. Translated, it gives CASTSLGPQHF.

The chain has TRBV12-3 or TRBV12-4 and TRBJ2-1; D gene ambiguous. The CDR3 runs to 12 residues. The germline V and J ends were trimmed by 6 bases and 1 base, with 4 bases remaining between them. CDR3 region: CASRLSYNEQFF. The CDR3 region has the DNA TGTGCCAGCAGGCTTTCCTACAATGAGCAGTTCTTC.

This clonotype turned up a few times. The chain recombines TRBV9 with TRBJ2-7, with TRBD2 matching 7 bases. Trimming at V came to 4 bases and at J to 5 bases, leaving 9 bases not matched to a gene. This CDR3 contains 14 residues. Germline V gene data show CDR1 as SGDLS and CDR2 as YYNGEE. The CDR3 DNA reads TGTGCCAGCAGCCCCGCTGGGGGGGAGGACGAGCAGTACTTC. Translating it yields CASSPAGGEDEQYF.

There are many counts of this clonotype. The V and J genes are TRBV13 and TRBJ2-7; the match to TRBD1 covers 8 bases. The CDR3 spans 14 residues. With V trimmed by 6 bases and J by 7 bases, 11 bases remained unmatched. Germline values: CDR1 PRHDT, CDR2 FYEKMQ (reference sequence). The CDR3 here is CASRRGQALGEQYF. The CDR3 DNA is TGTGCCAGCAGACGGGGACAGGCCCTGGGGGAGCAGTACTTC. The full variable domain, in which reference TRBV13 and TRBJ2-7 provide the parts outside the CDR3, is AAGVIQSPRHLIKEKRETATLKCYPIPRHDTVYWYQQGPGQDPQFLISFYEKMQSDKGSIPDRFSAQQFSDYHSELNMSSLELGDSALYFCASRRGQALGEQYFGPGTRLTVT.

This clonotype appeared a few times. Its ends do not fully match the called genes, so a read error is possible. The chain has TRBV7-2 and TRBJ1-5, with a tentative D call TRBD1 (5 bases). Germline V gene lookup returns CDR1 SGHTA and CDR2 FQGNSA. The CDR3 runs to 14 residues. The CDR3 sequence is CASSAHSRDPGQDF. The CDR3 coding sequence is TGTGCCAGCAGCGCGCATTCCAGGGATCCAGGGCAGGATTTT. Together with reference TRBV7-2 and TRBJ1-5, the CDR3 gives the full variable domain: GAGVSQSPSNKVTEKGKDVELRCDPISGHTALYWYRQSLGQGLEFLIYFQGNSAPDKSGLPSDRFSAERTGGSVSTLTIQRTQQEDSAVYLCASSAHSRDPGQDFGDGTRLSIL.

The chain carries TRBV7-9 and TRBJ2-1; tentatively, D is TRBD1 (6 bases). Per the germline V gene, CDR1 is SEHNR and CDR2 is FQNEAQ (reference sequence). Trimming removed 1 base from V and 3 bases from J, with 10 bases in between. The CDR3 spans 15 residues. CDR3 bases: TGTGCCAGCAGCTTAGAACAGGGCGGCTACAATGAGCAGTTCTTC. Translating it yields CASSLEQGGYNEQFF.

This clonotype was observed many times. This sequence joins TRBV7-8 and TRBJ1-1; no clear D. Germline V lookup: CDR1 SGHVS, CDR2 FQNEAQ. V lost 4 bases, J lost 0 bases, and 15 bases lay in between. This CDR3 is built from 16 residues. Here the CDR3 reads CASSSRSRPLNTEAFF. In DNA, the CDR3 is TGTGCCAGCAGCTCCCGCAGCCGACCTTTGAACACTGAAGCTTTCTTT. The full variable domain, completed using reference TRBV7-8 and TRBJ1-1, is GAGVSQSPRYKVAKRGQDVALRCDPISGHVSLFWYQQALGQGPEFLTYFQNEAQLDKSGLPSDRFFAERPEGSVSTLKIQRTQQEDSAVYLCASSSRSRPLNTEAFFGQGTRLTVV.

This chain links TRBV3-1 with TRBJ1-6, with D tentatively TRBD1 (5 bases). Germline V gene lookup returns CDR1 LGHDT and CDR2 YNNKEL (reference sequence). Trimming took 2 bases from V and 7 from J, leaving 9 bases between them. The CDR3 totals 14 residues. The CDR3 coding sequence is TGTGCCAGCAGCCAAACGGGGCGGAATTCACCCCTCCACTTT. Encoded protein: CASSQTGRNSPLHF.

This chain uses TRBV2 with TRBJ1-1; no firm D call. There are 13 residues in the CDR3. Looked up from germline, CDR1 is SNHLY and CDR2 is FYNNEI. The V and J ends lost 1 base and 2 bases respectively, with 5 bases between them. The CDR3 protein is CASSEDFNTEAFF. CDR3 nucleotides: TGTGCCAGCAGTGAAGACTTCAACACTGAAGCTTTCTTT.

V gene TRBV6-5 combines with J gene TRBJ2-5; D is perhaps TRBD1 (5 bases). Trimming cost V 2 bases and J 2 bases, with 9 bases left between them. CDR1 and CDR2 from the germline V gene are MNHEY and SVGAGI. The CDR3 is 14 residues long. CDR3 nucleotide sequence: TGTGCCAGCAGTTACACCAGGGCTCAAGAGACCCAGTACTTC. This encodes CASSYTRAQETQYF.

The genes are TRBV9 and TRBJ1-2; 9 nucleotides align to TRBD1. Looked up from germline, CDR1 is SGDLS and CDR2 is YYNGEE. J gave up 7 bases and V 4 bases, and 11 bases lay outside the gene matches. The CDR3 is made up of 15 amino acids. CDR3 nucleotide sequence: TGTGCCAGCAGCACCGGACAGGGGCCCGCTGCTGGCTACACCTTC. Its protein product is CASSTGQGPAAGYTF.

The rearrangement uses TRBV30 and TRBJ2-1; D may be TRBD2 (5 bases). The V and J ends lost 4 bases and 4 bases respectively, with 14 bases between them. CDR3 size: 14 residues. Germline CDR1 GTSNPN, CDR2 SVGIG (reference sequence). CDR3 amino acids: CAWMEDLNYNEQFF. CDR3 sequence (DNA): TGTGCCTGGATGGAGGACCTAAATTACAATGAGCAGTTCTTC.

This clonotype was detected a few times. The CDR3 region is CASRQSGLSYEQYF. DNA of the CDR3: TGTGCCAGCAGGCAATCGGGACTCTCCTACGAGCAGTACTTC. The rearrangement joins TRBV27 to TRBJ2-7, with D tentatively TRBD2 (6 bases). The germline V gene has CDR1 MNHEY and CDR2 SMNVEV (reference sequence). Trimming left V 6 bases short and J 0 bases short, with 12 bases between. The CDR3 contains 14 residues.

This clonotype was seen more than once but under ten times. The chain has TRBV20-1 and TRBJ1-5, with D hard to call. The CDR3 spans 16 residues. V was pared by 6 bases and J by 0 bases, with 18 bases between. The V gene's germline CDR1 is DFQATT and CDR2 SNEGSKA (reference sequence). CDR3 residues: CSAPPPQVYSNQPQHF. The CDR3 region has the DNA TGCAGTGCCCCACCCCCGCAGGTTTATAGCAATCAGCCCCAGCATTTT.

This clonotype came up a few times. The genes are TRBV4-1 and TRBJ2-7, with D possibly matching TRBD2 (6 bases). Germline assignment: CDR1 MGHRA and CDR2 YSYEKL. V was clipped by 2 bases and J by 5 bases, with 13 bases between them. The CDR3 extends over 14 amino acids. Written as DNA, the CDR3 is TGCGCCAGCAGCCAAATTAGGGGAGGAGACGAGCAGTACTTC. This codes for CASSQIRGGDEQYF.

The gene calls are TRBV20-1 and TRBJ2-7, with 7 bases fitting TRBD2. Germline assignment: CDR1 DFQATT and CDR2 SNEGSKA (reference sequence). CDR3 length: 16 residues. The V and J ends lost 3 bases and 3 bases, in that order; junction bases with no gene match: 14. The CDR3 protein is CSASQGGSRFLYEQYF. CDR3 nucleotide sequence: TGCAGTGCTAGTCAGGGCGGGAGTAGGTTCCTCTACGAGCAGTACTTC.

The CDR3 protein is CASSPTDNSYNEQFF. CDR3 bases: TGCGCCAGCAGCCCAACCGATAACTCCTACAATGAGCAGTTCTTC. The rearrangement links TRBV4-1 to TRBJ2-1; no clear D. The CDR3 totals 15 residues. The V end lost 4 bases, the J end lost 0 bases, and 10 bases lay between the germline ends. Per germline, CDR1 MGHRA and CDR2 YSYEKL.

This clonotype was counted between two and nine times. This rearrangement joins TRBV13 to TRBJ2-7; 12 nucleotides match TRBD2. Germline V gene sequence: CDR1 PRHDT, CDR2 FYEKMQ (reference sequence). This CDR3 is built from 17 residues. V shed 0 bases, J shed 2 bases, and the junction held 5 bases outside the gene matches. CDR3 protein: CASSLGTTSGRAYEQYF. Here the CDR3 DNA reads TGTGCCAGCAGCTTAGGAACGACTAGCGGGAGAGCCTACGAGCAGTACTTC.

The chain combines TRBV5-5 with TRBJ1-2; possible D gene TRBD1, 5 bases. This CDR3 is 15 amino acids long. V was pared by 1 base and J by 0 bases, with 10 bases between. Germline V gives CDR1 SGHKS, CDR2 YYEKEE (reference sequence). The CDR3 is CASSLQGEANYGYTF. CDR3 sequence (DNA): TGTGCCAGCAGCTTGCAAGGGGAAGCTAACTATGGCTACACCTTC.

The chain uses TRBV24-1 and TRBJ2-1, with 9 bases fitting TRBD2. The CDR3 is made up of 21 amino acids. Looked up from germline, CDR1 is KGHDR and CDR2 is SFDVKD. V shed 3 bases, J shed 1 base, and the junction held 18 bases outside the gene matches. In nucleotides, the CDR3 is TGTGCCACCAGTGATCCCCTTAGCGGGGGTGCCTCGGGGAGTTCCTACAATGAGCAGTTCTTC. The encoded protein is CATSDPLSGGASGSSYNEQFF.

The V call is TRBV20-1, the J call TRBJ2-7, with D tentatively TRBD2 (6 bases). Germline V gives CDR1 DFQATT, CDR2 SNEGSKA (reference sequence). This CDR3 has 12 amino acids. V dropped 6 bases and J dropped 3 bases, with 12 bases sitting between them. The CDR3 sequence: CSATAGDYEQYF. CDR3 DNA: TGCAGTGCCACAGCGGGTGACTACGAGCAGTACTTC.

The chain employs TRBV27 and TRBJ2-7, with 10 positions matching TRBD2. The CDR3 extends over 12 amino acids. Germline V gives CDR1 MNHEY, CDR2 SMNVEV (reference sequence). As DNA, the CDR3 is TGTGCTGCGGGGACTAGCGTACACGAGCAGTACTTC. The encoded protein is CAAGTSVHEQYF.

This chain links TRBV5-1 with TRBJ1-2; weak D call: TRBD1 (6 bases). The V and J ends lost 4 bases and 7 bases respectively, with 14 bases between them. CDR3 size: 13 residues. In germline, CDR1 is SGHRS, CDR2 YFSETQ. CDR3 DNA sequence: TGCGCCAGCAGCAACACAGGGCCGGTTGGCTACACCTTC. Amino acids: CASSNTGPVGYTF.

The chain couples TRBV12-3 or TRBV12-4 to TRBJ1-2, with 7 positions matching TRBD1. The trim removed 2 bases at V and 8 bases at J, leaving 5 bases unmatched. The CDR3 is 13 residues long. Written as DNA, the CDR3 is TGTGCCAGCAGTTTAAGGGGGCGGGAAGGCTACACCTTC. Translating gives CASSLRGREGYTF.

In DNA form, the CDR3 reads TGTGCCAGCAGCTCCCCCAGACCCGGTACGTCTGGAAACACCATATATTTT. Its translation: CASSSPRPGTSGNTIYF. The rearrangement joins TRBV7-9 to TRBJ1-3, with D uncertain. CDR1 and CDR2 (germline): SEHNR, FQNEAQ (reference sequence). The ends were cut back, 4 bases at V and 1 base at J, with 17 bases in the middle. The CDR3 runs 17 residues.

A few counts support this clonotype. CDR3 sequence: CASSSVEWTDTQYF. DNA of the CDR3: TGTGCCAGCAGTTCGGTGGAGTGGACAGATACGCAGTATTTT. The V gene is TRBV12-3 or TRBV12-4, the J gene TRBJ2-3; D gene unclear. V gave up 4 bases and J gave up 3 bases, with 11 bases separating them. The length of the CDR3 is 14 residues.

The rearrangement uses TRBV7-2 and TRBJ2-7; a possible D gene is TRBD2 (6 bases). Per the germline V gene, CDR1 is SGHTA and CDR2 is FQGNSA. Trimming shortened V by 2 bases and J by 3 bases, and 20 bases separated the two germline ends. The CDR3 is 17 amino acids. The CDR3 region has the DNA TGTGCCAGCAGCTTAATCAGGAGGGGTCCAGTCGACTACGAGCAGTACTTC. Translation: CASSLIRRGPVDYEQYF.

The sample holds a few counts of this clonotype. V is TRBV5-1 and J is TRBJ1-2; unclear D gene. Germline-derived CDR1 and CDR2 are SGHRS and YFSETQ. The CDR3 contains 15 residues. The V and J ends lost 0 bases and 1 base respectively, with 10 bases between them. CDR3 residues: CASSLGGSLNYGYTF. The CDR3 DNA reads as TGCGCCAGCAGCTTGGGCGGGTCGCTTAACTATGGCTACACCTTC.